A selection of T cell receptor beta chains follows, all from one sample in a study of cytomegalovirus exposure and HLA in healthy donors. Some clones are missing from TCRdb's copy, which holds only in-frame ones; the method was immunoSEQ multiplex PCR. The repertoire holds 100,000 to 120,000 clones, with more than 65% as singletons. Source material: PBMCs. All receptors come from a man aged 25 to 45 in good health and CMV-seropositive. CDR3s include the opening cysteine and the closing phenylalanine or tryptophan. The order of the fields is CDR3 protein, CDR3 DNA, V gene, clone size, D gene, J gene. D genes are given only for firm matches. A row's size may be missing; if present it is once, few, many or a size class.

CASRTPTGALYGYTF,TGTGCCAGCAGGACTCCAACAGGGGCACTATATGGCTACACCTTC,TRBV28,-,TRBD1,TRBJ1-2
CASSLEGAQAGELFF,TGCGCCAGCAGCTTGGAAGGGGCGCAGGCCGGGGAGCTGTTTTTT,TRBV5-1,-,-,TRBJ2-2
CASRVGFDTFSNQPQHF,TGTGCCAGCAGGGTAGGCTTTGACACCTTTAGCAATCAGCCCCAGCATTTT,TRBV2,-,-,TRBJ1-5
CASSVDEGGADEKLFF,TGTGCCAGCAGTGTCGACGAGGGGGGGGCTGACGAAAAACTGTTTTTT,TRBV6-1,-,-,TRBJ1-4
CASSQQGTSSYNERFF,TGTGCCAGCAGTCAACAAGGCACGAGCTCCTACAATGAGCGGTTCTTC,TRBV25-1,-,-,TRBJ2-1
CATTTSGGTGELFF,TGTGCCACCACGACGAGCGGGGGTACCGGGGAGCTGTTTTTT,TRBV10-3,-,TRBD2,TRBJ2-2
CASSFKSGTGNYEQYF,TGTGCCAGCAGTTTTAAGTCGGGGACAGGTAATTACGAGCAGTACTTC,TRBV27,-,TRBD1,TRBJ2-7
CASSLVKEDEQFF,TGTGCCAGCAGCTTAGTTAAGGAGGATGAGCAGTTCTTC,TRBV7-2,once,-,TRBJ2-1
CASSQRKGQYSNQPQHF,TGCGCCAGCAGTCAACGAAAGGGACAGTATAGCAATCAGCCCCAGCATTTT,TRBV23-1,-,TRBD1,TRBJ1-5
CASSPGGVILYNEQFF,TGTGCCAGCAGCCCCGGGGGGGTTATCTTATACAATGAGCAGTTCTTC,TRBV27,-,TRBD2,TRBJ2-1